Shown below are 28 T cell receptor beta chains from a single sample sequenced in a study of neurological immune-mediated disorders. MiXCR, applied by TCRdb to the 5' RACE reads, yields one record per CDR3 protein. The sample consists of 40,000 or so distinct CDR3 sequences, roughly 12% of them appearing once. As for time point: longitudinal time-point 3. Sequencing used PBMCs. The origin of the receptors is a young man in good health.

This clonotype showed up many times. The chain carries TRBV11-2 and TRBJ2-7; D is uncertain. V gave up 1 base and J gave up 2 bases, with 6 bases separating them. Germline assignment: CDR1 SGHAT and CDR2 FQNNGV. The CDR3 is made up of 13 amino acids. The CDR3: CASSLGGPYEQYF. CDR3 sequence (DNA): TGTGCCAGCAGCTTAGGTGGTCCCTACGAGCAGTACTTC.

This clonotype came up many times. This chain connects TRBV12-3 or TRBV12-4 to TRBJ2-7; D is perhaps TRBD1 or TRBD2 (5 bases each). Trimming stripped 6 bases from V and 4 bases from J, with 19 bases between. The CDR3 runs 15 residues. The CDR3 loop is CASSRGASRAYEQYF. The CDR3 nucleotides read TGTGCCAGCAGCCGAGGGGCCTCGAGAGCATACGAGCAGTACTTC.

The sample holds many counts of this clonotype. The V call is TRBV20-1, the J call TRBJ1-1; 8 bases line up with TRBD1. CDR1 and CDR2 (germline): DFQATT, SNEGSKA (reference sequence). The CDR3 contains 14 residues. With 3 bases clipped from V and 1 base from J, the junction kept 4 bases outside the gene matches. The CDR3 nucleotides are TGCAGTGCTAGGCCAACAGGGGGGAACACTGAAGCTTTCTTT. It translates to CSARPTGGNTEAFF.

This clonotype was seen just once. Written as DNA, the CDR3 is TGTGCCAGCAGTAAACCAGGACAGGACGAGCAGTACTTC. Translation gives CASSKPGQDEQYF. The gene calls are TRBV27 and TRBJ2-7; 7 positions agree with TRBD1. The CDR3 totals 13 residues. Germline lookup yields CDR1 MNHEY and CDR2 SMNVEV (reference sequence). Germline trimming cut 5 bases from V and 5 bases from J; bases unmatched to any gene: 6.

This clonotype was counted ten times or more. V and J are TRBV12-3 or TRBV12-4 and TRBJ2-5, with 7 positions matching TRBD1. The CDR3 covers 14 residues. V dropped 2 bases and J dropped 4; count of bases not matched to a gene: 4. The DNA for the CDR3 is TGTGCCAGCAGTTTAAGCGACAGGGTAGAGACCCAGTACTTC. It is translated as CASSLSDRVETQYF.

The table lists this clonotype with many counts. The chain combines TRBV12-3 or TRBV12-4 with TRBJ2-7, with D perhaps TRBD1 (7 bases). The V gene lost 0 bases and the J gene lost 2 bases, with 14 bases spanning the gap. The CDR3 length is 16 residues. The CDR3 nucleotides are TGTGCCAGCAGTTTAGCCCGGGGGACAGTAGCCTACGAGCAGTACTTC. It codes for CASSLARGTVAYEQYF.

This sequence joins TRBV30 and TRBJ1-5; no clear D gene. This CDR3 spans 13 amino acids. CDR1 and CDR2 from the germline V gene are GTSNPN and SVGIG (reference sequence). V was trimmed by 5 bases and J by 2 bases, leaving 10 bases between them. The chain's CDR3 is CAWGDPGNQPQHF. As DNA, the CDR3 is TGTGCCTGGGGAGATCCAGGCAATCAGCCCCAGCATTTT. Using reference TRBV30 and TRBJ1-5 for the parts outside the CDR3, the full variable domain is SQTIHQWPATLVQPVGSPLSLECTVEGTSNPNLYWYRQAAGRGLQLLFYSVGIGQISSEVPQNLSASRPQDRQFILSSKKLLLSDSGFYLCAWGDPGNQPQHFGDGTRLSIL.

This clonotype was seen repeatedly, ten times or more. The chain combines TRBV12-3 or TRBV12-4 with TRBJ2-2; D is undetermined. Trimming removed 2 bases from V and 4 bases from J, with 14 bases in between. CDR3 length equals 16 residues. CDR3 in amino acids: CASSLLESPGTGELFF. CDR3 in DNA: TGTGCCAGCAGTTTATTGGAGAGCCCGGGCACCGGGGAGCTGTTTTTT.

In its sample, this clonotype was seen many times. The chain employs TRBV20-1 and TRBJ2-7, with TRBD2 identical over 9 bases. This CDR3 region has 15 residues. Trimming took 6 bases from V and 4 from J; bases not matched to a gene: 13. CDR1 is DFQATT, CDR2 SNEGSKA, per germline (reference sequence). CDR3 region: CSASLSPGLAYEQYF. For the CDR3, the DNA is TGCAGTGCCTCACTCTCTCCGGGACTAGCTTACGAGCAGTACTTC.

This clonotype was recorded many times. This chain joins TRBV5-1 and TRBJ2-1; TRBD2 agrees at 10 bases. Germline CDR1 reads SGHRS; CDR2 reads YFSETQ. The CDR3 is 15 amino acids. The V and J ends lost 4 bases and 9 bases, in that order; junction bases with no gene match: 10. The CDR3 protein is CASSPNSGRTAEQFF. The CDR3 bases are TGCGCCAGCAGCCCAAATAGCGGGAGGACAGCTGAGCAGTTCTTC.

This clonotype was seen many times. This chain links TRBV7-2 with TRBJ2-3, with D hard to call. This CDR3 is 15 amino acids long. The V end lost 2 bases, the J end lost 0 bases, and 9 bases lay between the germline ends. CDR1 and CDR2 (germline): SGHTA, FQGNSA. Here the CDR3 DNA reads TGTGCCAGCAGCTTAATCGGCTTGAGCACAGATACGCAGTATTTT. Translated, it gives CASSLIGLSTDTQYF.

This clonotype was seen many times. The chain combines TRBV20-1 with TRBJ1-1; D is perhaps TRBD1 (6 bases). Germline-derived CDR1 and CDR2 are DFQATT and SNEGSKA (reference sequence). This CDR3 spans 12 amino acids. V lost 2 bases, J lost 3 bases, and 7 bases lay in between. Here the CDR3 reads CSARQGYTEAFF. CDR3 coding DNA: TGCAGTGCTAGACAGGGGTACACTGAAGCTTTCTTT.

This clonotype was recorded many times. The chain has TRBV20-1 and TRBJ1-3; D not resolved. Trimming took 3 bases from V and 0 from J, leaving 3 bases between them. Germline V gene lookup returns CDR1 DFQATT and CDR2 SNEGSKA (reference sequence). This CDR3 region has 12 residues. The CDR3 reads CSARPSGNTIYF. The CDR3 nucleotides read TGCAGTGCTAGGCCCTCTGGAAACACCATATATTTT.

This clonotype was recorded a few times. V usage is TRBV20-1 and J usage is TRBJ1-1; possibly TRBD1 for D (5 bases). Germline V CDR1 and CDR2: DFQATT, SNEGSKA (reference sequence). V was pared by 5 bases and J by 8 bases, with 12 bases between. The CDR3 spans 11 residues. In DNA form, the CDR3 reads TGCAGTGCTGCCTCGGGGCTAGAAGCTTTCTTT. Encoded protein: CSAASGLEAFF.

This clonotype was counted at least ten times. The genes are TRBV5-1 and TRBJ2-7; D is unresolved. The CDR3 length is 15 residues. Germline V CDR1 and CDR2: SGHRS, YFSETQ. Trimming stripped 5 bases from V and 5 bases from J, with 20 bases between. The CDR3 sequence is CASRTEGTSRHEQYF. The CDR3, as DNA: TGCGCCAGCAGGACCGAAGGTACCAGCCGCCACGAGCAGTACTTC.

This clonotype appeared many times. CDR3 nucleotides: TGTGCCAGCAGTCCCGGGACAGGGGTGCAGCCCCAGCATTTT. This translates into CASSPGTGVQPQHF. The chain is built from TRBV27 and TRBJ1-5, with 10 bases matching TRBD1. Germline-derived CDR1 and CDR2 are MNHEY and SMNVEV (reference sequence). CDR3 length equals 14 residues. With 5 bases clipped from V and 7 bases from J, the junction kept 5 bases outside the gene matches.

This clonotype was picked up a small number of times. This chain joins TRBV7-3 and TRBJ2-6, with D unresolved. CDR3 length: 18 residues. Germline V gene sequence: CDR1 SGHTA, CDR2 FQGTGA. Trimming stripped 1 base from V and 4 bases from J, with 17 bases between. In nucleotides, the CDR3 is TGTGCCAGCAGCTTAAGACCAGCGATGATTTCCGGGGCCAACGTCCTGACTTTC. This codes for CASSLRPAMISGANVLTF.

This clonotype showed up many times. DNA for the CDR3: TGCGCCAGCAGCCCACCCGGCTTGGGGGAGCAGTTCTTC. It translates to CASSPPGLGEQFF. The chain couples TRBV5-1 to TRBJ2-1; D call uncertain. The CDR3 is made up of 13 amino acids. The V gene's germline CDR1 is SGHRS and CDR2 YFSETQ. V was pared by 4 bases and J by 10 bases, with 15 bases between.

This clonotype was observed many times. The chain is built from TRBV20-1 and TRBJ2-7, with TRBD2 identical over 7 bases. The germline V gene has CDR1 DFQATT and CDR2 SNEGSKA (reference sequence). The CDR3 has 14 residues. Trimming cost V 0 bases and J 6 bases; bases outside gene matches: 8. As DNA, the CDR3 is TGCAGTGCTAGAGATCAGGCGGGAGTGATCGAGCAGTACTTC. It codes for CSARDQAGVIEQYF.

This clonotype was found many times. A much larger clone differs by one base, so this may be a read error. The CDR3 region has the DNA TGCGCCAGCAGCTGGGGACAGATGAACACTGAAGCTTTCTTT. Translation gives CASSWGQMNTEAFF. V gene TRBV5-1 combines with J gene TRBJ1-1; TRBD1 agrees at 7 bases. Germline lookup yields CDR1 SGHRS and CDR2 YFSETQ. CDR3 length: 14 residues. V gave up 3 bases and J gave up 0 bases; unmatched junction bases: 2.

This clonotype occurred many times. The chain uses TRBV6-1 and TRBJ2-1; D is possibly TRBD1 or TRBD2 (5 bases each). The CDR3 spans 19 residues. From germline, CDR1 is MNHNS and CDR2 SASEGT. V lost 6 bases to trimming and J lost 0 bases, with 24 bases between them. In DNA, the CDR3 is TGTGCCAGCAGCCCCGGGACCTCCTTCGACTATAGCTCCTACAATGAGCAGTTCTTC. This encodes CASSPGTSFDYSSYNEQFF.

This clonotype was observed at least ten times. This sequence joins TRBV7-9 and TRBJ1-5; 10 nucleotides align to TRBD1. The CDR3 has 15 residues. V was clipped by 4 bases and J by 2 bases; unmatched bases: 2. From germline, CDR1 is SEHNR and CDR2 FQNEAQ (reference sequence). The CDR3 loop is CASSSDRGGNQPQHF. CDR3 nucleotides: TGTGCCAGCAGCTCGGACAGGGGGGGCAATCAGCCCCAGCATTTT.

The sample holds many counts of this clonotype. The rearrangement joins TRBV9 to TRBJ2-7, with unresolved D. The CDR3 length is 15 residues. The V end was cut by 0 bases, the J end by 3 bases, with 13 bases between. Germline V gene sequence: CDR1 SGDLS, CDR2 YYNGEE. In DNA, the CDR3 is TGTGCCAGCAGCGTAGAGGCTACTCGAGGCTACGAGCAGTACTTC. Amino acid sequence: CASSVEATRGYEQYF.

Only a few counts were recorded for this clonotype. Its ends do not fully match the called genes, so a read error is possible. The chain recombines TRBV5-1 with TRBJ1-1; 8 nucleotides agree with TRBD1. CDR1 and CDR2 from the germline V gene are SGHRS and YFSETQ. The CDR3 runs 16 residues. The CDR3 sequence is CANSPDRVTVATEAFF. The CDR3 nucleotides are TGCGCCAACAGCCCGGACAGGGTTACGGTAGCCACTGAAGCTTTCTTT.

There are many counts of this clonotype. V usage is TRBV7-6 and J usage is TRBJ2-7, with D maybe TRBD1 (6 bases). V was trimmed by 2 bases and J by 5 bases, leaving 10 bases between them. The V gene's germline CDR1 is SGHVS and CDR2 FNYEAQ. This CDR3 has 13 amino acids. The CDR3 is CASSLRGWDEQYF. The CDR3 bases are TGTGCCAGCAGCTTAAGGGGGTGGGACGAGCAGTACTTC.

This clonotype came up many times. The rearrangement joins TRBV28 to TRBJ2-1, with 11 bases lining up with TRBD1. J gave up 7 bases and V 8 bases, and 7 bases lay outside the gene matches. The CDR3 loop spans 14 amino acids. Germline CDR1 and CDR2: MDHEN and SYDVKM. CDR3 in amino acids: CASVGQGARNEQFF. For the CDR3, the DNA is TGTGCCAGCGTCGGACAGGGGGCTCGAAATGAGCAGTTCTTC.

This clonotype was seen ten or more times. The J gene is TRBJ2-7, the V gene TRBV5-1; 9 bases are shared with TRBD1. The CDR3 extends over 14 amino acids. The ends lost 5 bases at V and 5 bases at J; junction bases unmatched: 8. Germline loops: CDR1 SGHRS, CDR2 YFSETQ. CDR3 nucleotides: TGCGCCAGCAGACCGGGACAGGGAGGCCACGAGCAGTACTTC. The encoded protein is CASRPGQGGHEQYF.

A single count supports this clonotype. This sequence joins TRBV21-1 and TRBJ2-3; the D call in the table, TRBD2, was not verified against the DNA. TRBV21-1 is shown as a pseudogene. The CDR3 is 17 residues long. The CDR3 DNA reads as TGTACAAGCAGCAAAGTACGGACTAGCGGTGACACAGATACGCAGTATTTT. It codes for CTSSKVRTSGDTDTQYF.